This T cell receptor beta chain was captured by sequencing in a study of neurological immune-mediated disorders. TCRdb independently ran MiXCR on the 5' RACE reads; one entry per CDR3 protein. The sample lists approximately 50,000 distinct CDR3 sequences, 5.8% occurring once. CDR1 MDHEN and CDR2 SYDVKM come from the germline V gene. The CDR3 has 15 amino acids. Between the trimmed V and J ends, which lost 3 bases and 3 bases, there was a span of 9 bases. In this sample, this clonotype turned up many times. The sample comprised CD4+ T cells from blood. This TCR was sampled from a woman aged 18-29 years with multiple sclerosis. V and J are TRBV28 and TRBJ2-6; D assignment may be TRBD1 or TRBD2 (5 bases each). The CDR3 sequence: CASSFEGFGANVLTF. The CDR3 coding sequence is TGTGCCAGCAGTTTCGAGGGGTTTGGGGCCAACGTCCTGACTTTC.